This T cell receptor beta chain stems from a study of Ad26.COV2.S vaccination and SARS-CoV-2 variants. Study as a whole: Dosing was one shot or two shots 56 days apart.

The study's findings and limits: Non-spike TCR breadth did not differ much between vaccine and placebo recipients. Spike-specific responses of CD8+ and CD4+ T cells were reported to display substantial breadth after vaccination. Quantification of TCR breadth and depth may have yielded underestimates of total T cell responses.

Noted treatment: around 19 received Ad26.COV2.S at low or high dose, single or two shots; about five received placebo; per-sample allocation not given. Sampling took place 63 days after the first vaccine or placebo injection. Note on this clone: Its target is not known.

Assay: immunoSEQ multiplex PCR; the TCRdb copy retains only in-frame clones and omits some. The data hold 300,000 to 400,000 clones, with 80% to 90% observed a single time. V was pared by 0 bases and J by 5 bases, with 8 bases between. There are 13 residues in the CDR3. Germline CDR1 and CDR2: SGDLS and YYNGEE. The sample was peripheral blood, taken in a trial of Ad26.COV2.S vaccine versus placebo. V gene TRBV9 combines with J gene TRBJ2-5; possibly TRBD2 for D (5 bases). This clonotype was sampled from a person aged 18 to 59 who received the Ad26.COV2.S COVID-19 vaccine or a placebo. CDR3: CASSVASLETQYF. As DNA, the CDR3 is TGTGCCAGCAGCGTAGCTAGCCTCGAGACCCAGTACTTC.